The entry below describes one TCR beta chain. Only a few counts were recorded for this clonotype. No cognate antigen has been identified for it. Base qualities were left out, and no much larger clone turns up one base away. These data are taken from a study of tumor and adjacent non-tumor tissue in lung cancer (dated by TCRdb to 2016 to 2019). Some background on the complete study: Patients with adenocarcinoma (over 11), squamous cell carcinoma (2) and small cell lung cancer (1) were included in the cohort. For each patient, one tumor sample and one normal lung sample were taken, giving 25 to 30 paired specimens that underwent TCRbeta CDR3 sequencing. Sequencing produced about 130 million productive TCRbeta reads in total, an average of approximately 3.9 million reads per sample. The approximately 15 enrolled patients, of whom approximately 10 were men and 5 were women, were aged roughly 31 to 85 years and were diagnosed with TNM stage I to III disease. Using bulk TCRbeta repertoires from some 16 lung cancer patients, the study set lung tumor tissue side by side with matched distant non-tumor lung tissue. Paper-wide results and their limitations: TCR diversity was significantly higher in younger patients, and higher tumor TCR diversity was associated with shorter overall and disease-free survival. Only approximately 14 patients were in the cohort, and the authors stated that larger samples and more detailed clinical data are needed. The top 100 clones accounted for a significantly larger cumulative portion of the repertoire in normal lung than in tumor tissue. Tumor tissue showed significantly higher TCR diversity (inverse Simpson) than normal lung tissue, at about 400 vs 150 (P = 0.0075, Mann-Whitney U test). Peripheral blood was not sequenced, so blood TCRbeta repertoires were not examined in the lung cancer patients of the study. The sequencing platform is not named in the methods, and unique molecular identifiers are not mentioned.

The library was produced with multiplex PCR. For sequencing, an Illumina HiSeq 2500 was employed. TCRbeta libraries were constructed through three rounds of nested PCR with primers (Table S4) according to protocols modified from ARM-PCR. Before sequencing, PCR products of 200-500 bp were cut from the gel and purified using the QIAquick gel extraction kit. Under the source paper's analysis protocol: Trimmomatic was used to clean the reads, FLASH was used to merge the reads into complete CDR3 sequences, and MiTCR was used to assign the reads to V(D)J germline segments. Clonal diversity was computed as the inverse Simpson's index with VDJtools. In-frame sequences lacking a premature stop codon were counted as productive reads. TCRdb handled the public reads itself, with Q25 trimming in fastp and clone calling in MiXCR, and kept productive beta chains. Identical CDR3 protein sequences are pooled into one entry, listed with their most common genes and DNA. For this entry, the V and J calls and clone size follow TCRdb and not the study's own pipeline. This sample is represented by around 200,000 distinct CDR3 sequences; around 70% of them were singletons. The top ten clonotypes cover around 25% of the sample.

RNA was extracted from bulk unsorted tissue and checked for quality with a NanoDrop ND-1000 and an Agilent 2100. Newly diagnosed lung cancer patients without prior chemotherapy who had been admitted for thoracic surgery in China between August and November 2014 were enrolled as donors. Anyone who had undergone radiotherapy or chemotherapy before, or who had another cancer at the same time, was left out of the study. Pieces of surgical tissue measuring about 1-2.1 cm3 were kept in RNAlater solution and held at -80 degrees C until needed. The CDR3 runs 15 residues from the cysteine to the phenylalanine. The read is trimmed to its CDR3 DNA, 45 bases read in frame from base 1. After removal of 2 bases from V and 5 bases from J, the junction retains 7 bases not matched to a gene. Per the germline V gene (reference sequence), DFQATT is the CDR1 and SNEGSKA is the CDR2.

The sequence derives from a man aged 55-75 years with non-small cell lung cancer. The sequencing input was lung tumor tissue. The chain is encoded by TRBV20-1 joined to TRBJ2-5, and 11 bases in between align with TRBD2. The nucleotides read TGCAGTGCTAGATCCACTAGCGGGAGTACGGAGACCCAGTACTTC. Its coded protein is CSARSTSGSTETQYF.